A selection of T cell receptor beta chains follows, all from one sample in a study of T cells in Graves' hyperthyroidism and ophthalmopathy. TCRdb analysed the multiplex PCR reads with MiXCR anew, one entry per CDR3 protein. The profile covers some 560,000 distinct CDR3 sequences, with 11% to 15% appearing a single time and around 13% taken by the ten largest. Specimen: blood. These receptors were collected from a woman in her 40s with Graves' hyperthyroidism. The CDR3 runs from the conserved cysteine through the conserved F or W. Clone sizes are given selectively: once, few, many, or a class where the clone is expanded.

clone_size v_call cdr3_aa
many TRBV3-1 CASSQTSGDSSYEQYF
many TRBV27 CASSTVPTSGKGTEAFF
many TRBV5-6 CASSTGRREWGEQYF
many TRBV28 CASSLTGTRLSGANVLTF
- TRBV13 CASSSTRLAGGRDTQYF
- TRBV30 CAWSEGNSYEQYF
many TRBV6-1 CASSNRQGLYGYTF
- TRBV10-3 CATRTGSQPRHF
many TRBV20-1 CSARDFLGSDTQYF
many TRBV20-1 CSARDYTEVASTDTQYF
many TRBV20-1 CSARERRAEQFF
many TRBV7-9 CASSLGGQQLYGYTF
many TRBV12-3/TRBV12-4 CASSLSLASETYNEQFF
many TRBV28 CASSTRTSLIYNEQFF
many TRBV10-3 CAISGDGNLNTEAFF
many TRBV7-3 CASSANNQETQYF
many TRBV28 CASSLSGRITQETQYF
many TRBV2 CASSDRDRGGDEQFF
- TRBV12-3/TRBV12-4 CASSFGLAGVEGTDTQYF
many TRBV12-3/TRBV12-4 CASSLAEGVEQYF
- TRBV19 CASSVGTGGPTDAQYF
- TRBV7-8 CASSLGTGPNAEAFF
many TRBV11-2 CASSVIINEQFF
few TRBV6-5 CASSLLGAGTQYF
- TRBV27 CASSWQGSHEQYF
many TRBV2 CASSGLTGYQPQHF
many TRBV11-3 CASSARDSKYNEQFF
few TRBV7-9 CASSLAESGANVLTF
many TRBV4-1 CASSQRASGKETQYF
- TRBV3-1 CASSLNSGRLSYEQYF
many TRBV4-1 CASSQAGRGSNQPQHF
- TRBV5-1 CASSLAAGVSEKLFF
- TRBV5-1 CASSDGTSGRALSTDTQYF
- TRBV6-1 CASSKDSFRSPLHF
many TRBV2 CASSEGRVADTQYF
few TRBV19 CASSKGSYTEAFF
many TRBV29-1 CSVGILGRQANYGYTF
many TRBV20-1 CSARSDRPLMANVLTF
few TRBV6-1 CASRINSLATGFREETQYF
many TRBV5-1 CASSSTGDTQYF
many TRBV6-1 CASSEEGGRGYEQYF
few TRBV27 CASRQQGAGANVLTF
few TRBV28 CASSFQGRLNTEAFF
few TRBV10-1 CATGTSGILGTDTQYF
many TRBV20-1 CSASSGQPVKLFF
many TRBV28 CASSLGQGNIQYF
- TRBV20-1 CSAYRDTGELFF
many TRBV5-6 CASSQDRSSYEQYF
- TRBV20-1 CSARGAGGPFEQYF
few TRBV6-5 CASSYSGAAQPQHF
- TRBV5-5 CASSLELSSISYTF
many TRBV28 CASSLEGRDRAKYTF
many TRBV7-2 CASKPGLGGETQYF